The 28 T cell receptor beta chains below all came from one sample that was sequenced in a study of OX40 agonist ivuxolimab in advanced cancers. Sequencing used immunoSEQ multiplex PCR; TCRdb keeps in-frame clones, though not all of them. In the table there are about 45,000 clones, under 95% of which are singletons. The source was CD4+ or CD8+ T cells sorted from blood, collected in a trial of the OX40 agonist ivuxolimab. These receptors were taken from an adult with an advanced solid tumor such as melanoma, head and neck, liver or kidney cancer.

This chain links TRBV5-1 with TRBJ2-7; no firm D call. In germline, CDR1 is SGHRS, CDR2 YFSETQ. This CDR3 has 14 amino acids. The V end was cut by 4 bases, the J end by 2 bases, with 13 bases between. The CDR3 spells CASSEAAYTYEQYF. The CDR3 bases are TGCGCCAGCAGCGAGGCGGCTTACACCTACGAGCAGTACTTC. The full variable domain, rest sourced from reference TRBV5-1 and TRBJ2-7, is KAGVTQTPRYLIKTRGQQVTLSCSPISGHRSVSWYQQTPGQGLQFLFEYFSETQRNKGNFPGRFSGRQFSNSRSEMNVSTLELGDSALYLCASSEAAYTYEQYFGPGTRLTVT.

This clone has a handful of counts. CDR3: CASSHSSAGLLVYEQYF. In DNA form, the CDR3 reads TGTGCCAGCAGCCACAGCAGCGCCGGACTACTTGTCTACGAGCAGTACTTC. J is TRBJ2-7 and V is TRBV11-2, with TRBD2 as a possible D gene (6 bases). Per the germline V gene, CDR1 is SGHAT and CDR2 is FQNNGV. The germline V and J ends were trimmed by 5 bases and 3 bases, with 23 bases remaining between them. The CDR3 runs 17 residues.

In DNA form, the CDR3 reads TGTGCCAGCGGGGAGACGGGAGCAACCTACAATGAGCAGTTCTTC. Translating it yields CASGETGATYNEQFF. This chain joins TRBV27 and TRBJ2-1; tentatively, D is TRBD2 (6 bases). The CDR3 totals 15 residues. V lost 8 bases and J 2 bases, leaving 16 bases between the germline ends. Germline values: CDR1 MNHEY, CDR2 SMNVEV (reference sequence).

The chain employs TRBV29-1 and TRBJ1-2, with TRBD1 as a possible D gene (6 bases). The V gene's germline CDR1 is SQVTM and CDR2 ANQGSEA. V shed 3 bases and J shed 0 bases, with 35 bases lying between them. This CDR3 spans 22 amino acids. The CDR3 here is CSVELRLGAGEERGLANYGYTF. In DNA form, the CDR3 reads TGCAGCGTTGAGTTGCGGCTCGGAGCGGGGGAGGAGAGGGGGTTAGCTAACTATGGCTACACCTTC.

Of note for this clone: A single base is all that separates this from a far larger clone, so a read error is likely. This sample also contains other DNA sequences that code for the same CDR3. The gene calls are TRBV5-1 and TRBJ2-7, with TRBD2 as a possible D gene (7 bases). CDR1 and CDR2 (germline): SGHRS, YFSETQ. The CDR3 length is 15 residues. V shed 0 bases and J shed 7 bases, with 17 bases lying between them. The CDR3 is CASSLGLAGAGEQYF. The DNA of the CDR3 is TGCGCCAGCAGCTTGGGACTCGCGGGGGCGGGGGAGCAGTACTTC. Drawing the rest from reference TRBV5-1 and TRBJ2-7, the complete variable domain is KAGVTQTPRYLIKTRGQQVTLSCSPISGHRSVSWYQQTPGQGLQFLFEYFSETQRNKGNFPGRFSGRQFSNSRSEMNVSTLELGDSALYLCASSLGLAGAGEQYFGPGTRLTVT.

V is TRBV19 and J is TRBJ2-7; 9 bases agree with TRBD2. Germline loops: CDR1 LNHDA, CDR2 SQIVND (reference sequence). Germline trimming cut 3 bases from V and 3 bases from J; bases unmatched to any gene: 6. The CDR3 is 15 amino acids. CDR3 amino acids: CASSMAGGGGYEQYF. As DNA, the CDR3 is TGTGCCAGTAGTATGGCGGGAGGGGGCGGCTACGAGCAGTACTTC.

The rearrangement joins TRBV9 to TRBJ2-2; D is possibly TRBD1 (6 bases). This CDR3 has 16 residues. V was trimmed by 1 base and J by 6 bases, leaving 16 bases between them. Germline lookup yields CDR1 SGDLS and CDR2 YYNGEE. The CDR3 DNA is TGTGCCAGCAGCGTAAGTGGGGGCCCGGAGTCCGGGGAGCTGTTTTTT. Protein product: CASSVSGGPESGELFF.

The chain combines TRBV11-2 with TRBJ2-2; D gene ambiguous. V lost 3 bases and J lost 0, with 5 bases in between. The germline CDR1 and CDR2 sequences are SGHAT and FQNNGV. CDR3 length: 14 amino acids. In DNA form, the CDR3 reads TGTGCCAGCAGCTTGGGCCCGAACACCGGGGAGCTGTTTTTT. Translating it yields CASSLGPNTGELFF. The whole variable domain, filled in from reference TRBV11-2 and TRBJ2-2, reads EAGVAQSPRYKIIEKRQSVAFWCNPISGHATLYWYQQILGQGPKLLIQFQNNGVVDDSQLPKDRFSAERLKGVDSTLKIQPAKLEDSAVYLCASSLGPNTGELFFGEGSRLTVL.

This chain links TRBV28 with TRBJ1-2, with D uncertain. V was clipped by 4 bases and J by 4 bases, with 16 bases between them. The CDR3 contains 15 residues. Germline V gene lookup returns CDR1 MDHEN and CDR2 SYDVKM. The CDR3 spells CASSSVPEATYGYTF. Written as DNA, the CDR3 is TGTGCCAGCAGTTCAGTCCCTGAGGCGACCTATGGCTACACCTTC.

The rearrangement links TRBV19 to TRBJ1-1, with D unresolved. Between the trimmed V and J ends, which lost 3 bases and 8 bases, there was a span of 16 bases. The CDR3 has 14 amino acids. Germline V lookup: CDR1 LNHDA, CDR2 SQIVND (reference sequence). CDR3 in amino acids: CASSIDTVTLEAFF. The CDR3 bases are TGTGCCAGTAGTATTGACACCGTAACACTAGAAGCTTTCTTT.

The rearrangement links TRBV2 to TRBJ1-2; D possibly corresponds to TRBD1 (5 bases). V was trimmed by 3 bases and J by 2 bases, leaving 16 bases between them. Germline CDR1 SNHLY, CDR2 FYNNEI. CDR3 length: 16 amino acids. The CDR3 nucleotides read TGTGCCAGCAGTGATTTGCAGGGACCGACAAACTATGGCTACACCTTC. This gives the protein CASSDLQGPTNYGYTF.

The chain carries TRBV27 and TRBJ2-2; D is unresolved. Trimming took off 5 bases at V and 5 bases at J, with 9 bases between the two ends. The CDR3 is made up of 13 amino acids. CDR1 MNHEY and CDR2 SMNVEV come from the germline V gene (reference sequence). The CDR3 DNA is TGTGCCAGCAGTCTCGCCTTAACCGGGGAGCTGTTTTTT. Translating gives CASSLALTGELFF.

The CDR3 bases are TGTGCCAGCAGTGGCCCTGGGGAACGGGAAGAGACCCAGTACTTC. As protein: CASSGPGEREETQYF. The chain carries TRBV2 and TRBJ2-5, with D uncertain. Germline CDR1 SNHLY, CDR2 FYNNEI. The ends were cut back, 4 bases at V and 3 bases at J, with 15 bases in the middle. The CDR3 is 15 amino acids.

This clone is a singleton in its sample. The rearrangement uses TRBV18 and TRBJ1-3, with D perhaps TRBD1 (5 bases). CDR3 size: 18 residues. Germline V CDR1 and CDR2: KGHSH, LQKENI. The V gene lost 6 bases and the J gene lost 2 bases, with 23 bases spanning the gap. The CDR3: CASSPRGWEYVAGNTIYF. The DNA for the CDR3 is TGTGCCAGCTCTCCGAGGGGATGGGAATACGTTGCTGGAAACACCATATATTTT.

The chain links TRBV27 to TRBJ1-4; 7 nucleotides agree with TRBD1. Germline-derived CDR1 and CDR2 are MNHEY and SMNVEV (reference sequence). V gave up 2 bases and J gave up 3 bases; unmatched junction bases: 6. The CDR3 contains 16 residues. In nucleotides, the CDR3 is TGTGCCAGCAGTTTAGCATGGGGACAGTCTAATGAAAAACTGTTTTTT. Translated: CASSLAWGQSNEKLFF.

The chain is built from TRBV5-1 and TRBJ2-1; 9 bases are a match to TRBD1. The junction had 11 bases not matched to a gene; V was cut back by 0 bases and J by 10 bases. The CDR3 sequence is 16 residues long. CDR1 is SGHRS and CDR2 is YFSETQ in the germline V gene. The CDR3 DNA follows: TGCGCCAGCAGCTTGGTTACAGGGGGCGCGGATGGAGAGCAGTTCTTC. Protein sequence: CASSLVTGGADGEQFF.

The DNA for the CDR3 is TGTGCCAGCAGTGAATCGGCAGGGGGCTGGACTGAAGCTTTCTTT. It yields the protein CASSESAGGWTEAFF. This chain connects TRBV2 to TRBJ1-1; 8 positions match TRBD1. Germline CDR1 SNHLY, CDR2 FYNNEI. J was trimmed by 5 bases and V by 2 bases; bases with no gene match: 7. The length of the CDR3 is 15 residues.

The chain employs TRBV13 and TRBJ2-7; no clear D gene. CDR1 is PRHDT, CDR2 FYEKMQ, per germline (reference sequence). Trimming shortened V by 10 bases and J by 5 bases, and 18 bases separated the two germline ends. The CDR3 is made up of 13 amino acids. CDR3 loop: CATGPAFTNEQYF. CDR3 nucleotide sequence: TGTGCCACCGGACCAGCGTTTACTAACGAGCAGTACTTC.

As DNA, the CDR3 is TGTGCCAGCACTTACAGGGGGCTCGGCTATGGCTACACCTTC. Residues: CASTYRGLGYGYTF. The chain joins TRBV5-8 to TRBJ1-2; 9 bases match TRBD1. V was pared by 6 bases and J by 4 bases, with 7 bases of the junction left unmatched. Looked up from germline, CDR1 is SGHTS and CDR2 is YDEGEE. The length of the CDR3 is 14 residues.

The V gene is TRBV11-3, the J gene TRBJ2-7, with D perhaps TRBD1 (5 bases). The CDR3 totals 15 residues. Looked up from germline, CDR1 is SGHNT and CDR2 is YENEEA. The germline V and J ends were trimmed by 3 bases and 5 bases, with 17 bases remaining between them. This CDR3 is CASSLSTASYDEQYF. The CDR3 DNA sequence: TGTGCCAGCAGCTTGTCGACAGCATCCTACGACGAGCAGTACTTC.

The rearrangement links TRBV5-4 to TRBJ2-5, with 11 bases matching TRBD2. Germline V gene sequence: CDR1 SGHNT, CDR2 YYREEE (reference sequence). The J segment lost 3 bases and the V segment lost 0 bases, leaving 7 bases of the junction unmatched. The CDR3 sequence is 17 residues long. The CDR3 is CASSLGHLAGGEETQYF. CDR3 DNA: TGTGCCAGCAGCTTGGGGCATCTAGCGGGGGGCGAAGAGACCCAGTACTTC.

The chain employs TRBV5-4 and TRBJ2-7, with unresolved D. V lost 3 bases, J lost 1 base, and 2 bases lay in between. Germline V CDR1 and CDR2: SGHNT, YYREEE (reference sequence). The CDR3 length is 11 residues. The CDR3 sequence is CASSSSYEQYF. DNA of the CDR3: TGTGCCAGCAGCTCGTCCTACGAGCAGTACTTC.

The chain is built from TRBV30 and TRBJ2-2, with D possibly being TRBD2 (6 bases). The CDR3 runs to 13 residues. Germline CDR1 GTSNPN, CDR2 SVGIG (reference sequence). With 5 bases removed from V and 3 bases from J, the gap between germline ends came to 10 bases. The DNA of the CDR3 is TGTGCCTGGGGGCGGGGATACACCGGGGAGCTGTTTTTT. Protein: CAWGRGYTGELFF.

This chain connects TRBV21-1 to TRBJ2-2; TRBD1 was called by the table and not checked on the DNA. TRBV21-1 is a known pseudogene. This CDR3 has 16 residues. The CDR3 loop reads CASSPRVPANTGELFF. Written as DNA, the CDR3 is TGTGCCAGCAGCCCCAGGGTTCCCGCGAACACCGGGGAGCTGTTTTTT.

The V and J genes are TRBV19 and TRBJ2-2, with 7 bases identical to TRBD2. This CDR3 spans 15 amino acids. Trimming took 8 bases from V and 8 from J; bases not matched to a gene: 14. Germline loops: CDR1 LNHDA, CDR2 SQIVND (reference sequence). CDR3 DNA: TGTGCCAGTTCCTGGACTAGTTGGGTTCCGGGGGAGCTGTTTTTT. This sequence encodes CASSWTSWVPGELFF.

The gene calls are TRBV5-5 and TRBJ2-1; D gene ambiguous. Trimming took 4 bases from V and 6 from J, leaving 8 bases between them. There are 12 residues in the CDR3. Per germline, CDR1 SGHKS and CDR2 YYEKEE (reference sequence). The CDR3: CASSLPGNEQFF. The CDR3 nucleotides are TGTGCCAGCAGCCTCCCGGGCAATGAGCAGTTCTTC.

The chain uses TRBV5-6 and TRBJ2-7, with a weak D call TRBD2 (6 bases). The CDR3 sequence is 13 residues long. Germline lookup yields CDR1 SGHDT and CDR2 YYEEEE. Between the trimmed V and J ends, which lost 4 bases and 0 bases, there was a span of 8 bases. CDR3 region: CASSREPSYEQYF. CDR3 DNA: TGTGCCAGCAGCCGGGAGCCCTCCTACGAGCAGTACTTC.

This chain connects TRBV27 to TRBJ1-2; weak D call: TRBD1 (5 bases). Trimming removed 6 bases at V and 3 bases at J, with 14 bases between. The CDR3 is 14 amino acids. Germline V CDR1 and CDR2: MNHEY, SMNVEV (reference sequence). CDR3 sequence reads: CASSGGGPHYGYTF. Written as DNA, the CDR3 is TGTGCCAGCAGCGGGGGGGGACCTCACTATGGCTACACCTTC.